This record concerns one T cell receptor (beta chain) sequence. Categorization into cohorts depended on clinical history that participants reported. Profiling relied on immunoSEQ multiplex PCR, and the TCRdb table lists in-frame clones only, not all of them. The repertoire holds around 320,000 clones, with roughly nine tenths as singletons. This CDR3 contains 15 residues. V gave up 2 bases and J gave up 3 bases; unmatched junction bases: 6. The sample belongs to a study of blood T cell repertoires in COVID-19. This TCR came from a woman younger than 45 who had been exposed to COVID-19. The specimen was PBMCs or T cells enriched from blood (not recorded which). The V call is TRBV5-3, the J call TRBJ2-7, with 9 bases aligning to TRBD2. TRBV5-3 carries the ORF label, with uncertain function. The DNA for the CDR3 is TGTGCCAGAAGCTTTCCCCTAGCGGGGTTCTACGAGCAGTACTTC. Protein: CARSFPLAGFYEQYF.